This T cell receptor beta chain was profiled in a study of T cells in Graves' hyperthyroidism and ophthalmopathy. Overall study results and limits: Ophthalmopathy was identified by the model a median approximately 6.9 months ahead of onset.

Comments on this clonotype: Its antigen is not identified.

TCR beta CDR3 regions were amplified from RNA. The TCR CDR3 first-round RT-PCR relied on the HTBI primer set. One entry per CDR3 protein, called by TCRdb with MiXCR from the multiplex PCR reads. Counted here are 450,000 to 650,000 distinct CDR3 sequences, about 14% occurring once; the ten biggest clones make up around 7%. With duration under 3 months, ophthalmopathy was active: Clinical Activity Score at least 3, NOSPECS at least 4. Uncontrolled infection, other autoimmune disease, pregnancy and lactation each barred patients from inclusion. Source material for PBMCs was over 8 ml fresh peripheral blood. The trim removed 1 base at V and 3 bases at J, leaving 11 bases unmatched. CDR1 and CDR2 (germline): SGHDN, FVKESK. This CDR3 comprises 17 residues.

The chain carries TRBV14 and TRBJ2-7, with TRBD1 matching 8 bases. Sequencing was performed on blood. This clonotype was sampled from a woman between 18 and 30 years old with Graves' ophthalmopathy. As DNA, the CDR3 is TGTGCCAGCAGCCAAGCGGCCCCCGGACAGGGATACTACGAGCAGTACTTC. It yields the protein CASSQAAPGQGYYEQYF.